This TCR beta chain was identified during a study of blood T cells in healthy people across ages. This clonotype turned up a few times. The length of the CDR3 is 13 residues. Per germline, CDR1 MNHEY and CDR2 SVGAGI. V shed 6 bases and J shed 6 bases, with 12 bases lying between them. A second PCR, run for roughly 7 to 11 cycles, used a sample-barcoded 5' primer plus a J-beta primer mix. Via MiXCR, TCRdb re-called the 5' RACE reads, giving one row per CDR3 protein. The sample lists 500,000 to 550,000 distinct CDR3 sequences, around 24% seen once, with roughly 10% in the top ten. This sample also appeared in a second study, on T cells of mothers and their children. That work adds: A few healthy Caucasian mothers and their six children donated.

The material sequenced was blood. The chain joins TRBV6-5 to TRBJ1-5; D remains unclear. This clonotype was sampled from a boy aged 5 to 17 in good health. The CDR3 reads CASSRTLGQPQHF. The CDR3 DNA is TGTGCCAGCAGCCGAACCTTGGGTCAGCCCCAGCATTTT.